This T cell receptor (beta chain) was sequenced for a study of cytomegalovirus exposure and HLA in healthy donors (dated by TCRdb to 2016 to 2017). With respect to the entire study: A later analysis indicated that the 120 or so validation repertoires were generated on the platform also employed for the approximately 700 repertoires of the first cohort. The study was designed to test whether signatures of past pathogen exposure could be identified by cataloging public T cell receptors. A separate validation cohort of over 95 different subjects was used in addition to the roughly 700-subject first cohort. To predict cytomegalovirus infection status, the study combined high-throughput TCR immunosequencing, statistical association of individual TCRs with disease status, and machine learning.

Library prep was done by the immunoSEQ multiplex PCR assay. For the original study's pipeline: A statistical classification framework was built for diagnosing cytomegalovirus status from the catalog of TCR beta chain sequences. TCRdb re-hosts the immuneACCESS table, in-frame sequences only. Its copies lack some clones; in the studies checked, an unresolved V gene accounts for under half of them, and the cause for the rest is not known. D and trimming were read from the DNA, whereas the V and J calls and clone size are those reported in that table. The sample table lists 200,000 to 250,000 clones, approximately 87% of them with a count of one. The ten largest clones add up to around 5.5% of the sample. As encoded in the germline V gene, CDR1 is LGHNA while CDR2 is YNFKEQ. The CDR3 runs 18 amino acids, cysteine and phenylalanine included. This entry keeps only the CDR3 DNA: 54 bases, framed from base 1. V loses 1 base, J loses 0 bases, and the germline ends lie 16 bases apart.

About this clone: Which antigen it targets is not known. No per-base quality is available; no much larger clone lies one base away.

The full study reports these points: The classifier was reported to diagnose cytomegalovirus status with high specificity and sensitivity in both the original cohort and the validation cohort. In the study, 150 to 200 TCR beta chains were listed as associated with cytomegalovirus. The authors suggested that the approach could potentially be generalized to other disease states and immunological phenotypes. Subsequent analysis determined that TCRs grouped into clusters in the first cohort also showed a tendency toward co-occurrence across the roughly 110 validation repertoires, and 90% to 95% of cluster scores exceeded 0. All 120 or so repertoires were used to score co-occurrence in the validation cohort in a later analysis, because that analysis had no HLA typing for the cohort. In vitro tests confirmed that three of the cytomegalovirus-associated TCR beta chains recognize cytomegalovirus antigens. Most TCR sequences were observed very rarely across donors, whereas some public TCRs were present in many individuals.

The donors belonged to the validation cohort of 120 subjects, which was separate from the roughly 700-subject first cohort. The sample was PBMCs. This clonotype was obtained from a young woman in good health and CMV-seronegative. The chain employs TRBV4-2 and TRBJ2-1; a weak D assignment points to TRBD1 (6 bases agree). The nucleotide sequence reads as follows: TGTGCCAGCAGCCAAGGCGTAGCAGGGGCCCGCTCCTACAATGAGCAGTTCTTC. Translation gives CASSQGVAGARSYNEQFF.